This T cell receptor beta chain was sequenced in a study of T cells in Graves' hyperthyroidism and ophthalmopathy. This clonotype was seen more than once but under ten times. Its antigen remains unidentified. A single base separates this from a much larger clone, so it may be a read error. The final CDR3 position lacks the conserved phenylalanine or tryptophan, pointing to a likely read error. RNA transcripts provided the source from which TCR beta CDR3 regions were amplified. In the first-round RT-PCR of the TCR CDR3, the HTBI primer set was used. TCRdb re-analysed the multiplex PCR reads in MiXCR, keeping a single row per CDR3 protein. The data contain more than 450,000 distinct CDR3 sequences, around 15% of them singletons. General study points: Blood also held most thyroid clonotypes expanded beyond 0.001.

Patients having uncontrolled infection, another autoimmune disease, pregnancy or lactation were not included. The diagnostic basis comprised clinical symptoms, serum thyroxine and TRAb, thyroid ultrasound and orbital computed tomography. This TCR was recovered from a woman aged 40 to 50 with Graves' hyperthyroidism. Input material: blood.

CDR3 sequence: CASSLVGLGESLADEQFL. DNA of the CDR3: TGTGCCAGCAGCTTAGTGGGTTTGGGGGAGTCCTTGGCCGATGAGCAGTTCCTC. V gene TRBV7-8 combines with J gene TRBJ2-1; D possibly uses TRBD1 or TRBD2 (5 bases each). The CDR3 is 18 residues long. Germline CDR1 and CDR2: SGHVS and FQNEAQ. Trimming took 1 base from V and 8 from J, leaving 24 bases between them.